This TCR beta chain emerged from a study of response to subunit inactivated influenza vaccine (dated by TCRdb to the late 2010s). Study-level background: To follow how T cells responded to a trivalent subunit inactivated influenza vaccine, the researchers relied on deep quantitative profiling of the T cell receptor repertoire. Study-level results and caveats: The authors proposed that each seasonal influenza vaccination may bring in only a limited number of new T cells.

The library was built by means of RT-PCR. TCRdb names Illumina HiSeq 2500 as the instrument used. The public sequencing data were trimmed at Q25 with fastp and processed into clonotypes with MiXCR by TCRdb, which kept only in-frame beta chains. Each record represents a unique CDR3 protein, reported with the most common genes and DNA among its rows. The sample table shows hundreds of thousands of distinct CDR3 sequences, and 18% are seen once. The ten largest make up roughly 10% of the sample. Ends trimmed: V by 6 bases, J by 5 bases; bases unmatched to a gene: 12. The CDR3, cysteine through phenylalanine, is 15 amino acids long. Of all the DNA, just the CDR3 is kept, 45 bases in frame from base 1. The germline V gene supplies CDR1 SGHRS and CDR2 YFSETQ. This clonotype was counted only a few times. Its cognate antigen has yet to be identified. No base-level quality is on record; no much larger clone is a single base apart.

This specimen was PBMCs from blood, taken roughly 5 days after vaccination. The receptor was isolated from a man aged 45-65 years who received an inactivated influenza vaccine. Donor details come from another sample of the same person, matched by shared clones. The chain uses TRBV5-1 and TRBJ1-2, with 8 middle bases fitting TRBD1. The DNA sequence follows: TGCGCCAGCAAGGCAGGGGGCGATTCGGGATATGGCTACACCTTC. Its protein is CASKAGGDSGYGYTF.